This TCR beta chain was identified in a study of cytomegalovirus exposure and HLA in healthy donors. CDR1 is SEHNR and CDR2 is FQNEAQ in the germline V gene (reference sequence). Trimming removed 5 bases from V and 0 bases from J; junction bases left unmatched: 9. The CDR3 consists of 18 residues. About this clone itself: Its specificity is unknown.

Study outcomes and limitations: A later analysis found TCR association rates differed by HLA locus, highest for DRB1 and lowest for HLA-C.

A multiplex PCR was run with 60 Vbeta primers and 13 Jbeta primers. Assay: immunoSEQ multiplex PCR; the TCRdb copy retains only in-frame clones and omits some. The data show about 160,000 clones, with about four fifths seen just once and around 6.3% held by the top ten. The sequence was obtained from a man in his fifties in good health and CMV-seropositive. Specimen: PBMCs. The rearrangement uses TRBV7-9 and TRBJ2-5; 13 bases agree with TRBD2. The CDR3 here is CASSPGLAGFRYQETQYF. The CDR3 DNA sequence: TGTGCCAGCAGCCCGGGACTAGCGGGATTTAGGTACCAAGAGACCCAGTACTTC.